Sequencing of this T cell receptor beta chain was carried out in a study of CD8 T cells in Susac syndrome. Reverse transcription used roughly 0.5 to 1 ug RNA and random hexamers. It was immunoSEQ multiplex PCR that amplified TCR beta CDR3 across 54 Vbeta and 13 Jbeta. TCRdb reanalysed the immunoSEQ multiplex PCR reads using MiXCR and keeps one entry per CDR3 protein. Counted here are more than 85,000 distinct CDR3 sequences, about 95% occurring once; the ten biggest clones make up 0.096%. CD8+ and CD4+ T cells from blood underwent TCR beta sequencing. TEMRA cells were FACS-enriched, with CD8+ and CD4+ T cells isolated negatively. This clonotype was obtained from a human donor in good health. Sequences were obtained from CD4+ T cells from PBMCs.

CDR3 sequence (DNA): TGCGCCAGCAGCCCAGAGGCTCAGACAACCAACTATGGCTACACCTTC. Protein product: CASSPEAQTTNYGYTF. This chain connects TRBV5-1 to TRBJ1-2; no firm D call. Trimming pared 4 bases from V and 2 bases from J, leaving 18 bases between. CDR1 SGHRS and CDR2 YFSETQ come from the germline V gene. The CDR3 covers 16 residues.